This TCR beta chain was obtained from a study of T cell responses to AZD1222 COVID-19 vaccine. Study conclusions and caveats: Close to half of spike-specific TCRs reportedly recognize unmutated variant regions. Among those given AZD1222, only five or six were seropositive at baseline. Receipt of two AZD1222 doses was followed by a rise in Spike-specific TCR breadth and depth.

The CDR3 runs to 15 residues. The V gene's germline CDR1 is KGHDR and CDR2 SFDVKD. The ends were cut back, 4 bases at V and 3 bases at J, with 11 bases in the middle. A note on this clone: The antigen is undetermined.

Using immunoSEQ multiplex PCR, the repertoire was profiled, and TCRdb retains in-frame clones only, with some absent. The table includes 75,000 to 90,000 clones, 70% to 90% detected once. The chain links TRBV24-1 to TRBJ2-2; tentatively, D is TRBD1 (5 bases). The source of this sequence is an adult who received the AZD1222 COVID-19 vaccine. The material was peripheral blood, obtained 28 days after the second AZD1222 dose. CDR3: CATSEDRGYTGELFF. The CDR3 nucleotides read TGTGCCACCAGTGAGGATAGGGGATACACCGGGGAGCTGTTTTTT.